This TCR beta chain comes out of a study of blood T cell repertoires in COVID-19. Study context: PBMCs, B-cell-depleted T cells, or T cells provided the cDNA or gDNA that made up the material.

As originally analysed: It was from reference gene primer amplification that nucleated cell counts were estimated. Measured with immunoSEQ multiplex PCR; TCRdb has only the in-frame clones, and not every one. That table furnishes V, J and clone size, whereas the DNA furnished D and trimming. The sample lists approximately 99,000 clones, roughly 88% occurring once. The germline V gene has CDR1 LGHNA and CDR2 YNFKEQ. There are 16 residues in the CDR3. The ends lost 2 bases at V and 3 bases at J; junction bases unmatched: 4. The TCR was taken from a human donor in a cohort sampled during active COVID-19. The chain is built from TRBV4-2 and TRBJ2-7, with 13 bases aligning to TRBD2. Sample: peripheral blood. The CDR3 region has the DNA TGTGCCAGCAGCCAACCTGGACTAGCGGGGGACTACGAGCAGTACTTC. The encoded protein is CASSQPGLAGDYEQYF.